There are many counts of the clone carrying this T cell receptor (beta chain). This record comes from a study of human T cells and chemical hapten exposure. Turning to the study itself: Donors were sensitized with 2% DPC on the upper inner arm.

The time point was: pre-sensitization, week 0. Noted treatment: therapeutic diphenylcyclopropenone sensitization with weekly scalp DPC. One entry per CDR3 protein results from TCRdb running MiXCR on the RACE reads. The table records about 350,000 distinct CDR3 sequences, 5% to 6.5% of them present only once. V shed 2 bases and J shed 0 bases, with 12 bases lying between them. Per the germline V gene, CDR1 is MNHNS and CDR2 is SASEGT. This CDR3 has 16 residues. The chain employs TRBV6-1 and TRBJ2-3; D remains ambiguous. The origin of this receptor is a woman under 30 with alopecia areata. Some clones in this sample may be carry-over from other donors' samples. The sample here was whole blood, taken in connection with sensitization to the hapten diphenylcyclopropenone (DPC). The CDR3 spells CASSELDGPSTDTQYF. The CDR3 nucleotides read TGTGCCAGCAGTGAATTGGACGGACCTAGCACAGATACGCAGTATTTT.